One sample yielded the 12 T cell receptor beta chains listed below, sequenced in a study of identical twins. One entry per CDR3 protein results from TCRdb running MiXCR on the 5' RACE reads. The repertoire holds a few hundred thousand distinct CDR3 sequences, with about 13% as singletons. The data also belong to a second study, concerning yellow fever vaccine responses in identical twins.

The specimen sequenced was memory (CD45RO+) T cells sorted from blood. All receptors derive from a woman aged 18-35 years in good health.

This clonotype appeared many times. The chain has TRBV5-1 and TRBJ2-1; 9 nucleotides align to TRBD2. V gave up 1 base and J gave up 2 bases; unmatched junction bases: 4. The CDR3 runs 16 residues. Germline values: CDR1 SGHRS, CDR2 YFSETQ. CDR3 sequence (DNA): TGCGCCAGCAGCTTGCTAGCGGGGAACACCTACAATGAGCAGTTCTTC. This encodes CASSLLAGNTYNEQFF.

This clonotype has just a few counts. The J gene is TRBJ2-2, the V gene TRBV4-2; the D gene is possibly TRBD1 (6 bases). V was shortened by 3 bases and J by 2 bases, with 10 bases between the two germline ends. The CDR3 consists of 15 residues. Germline V CDR1 and CDR2: LGHNA, YNFKEQ. The CDR3 DNA follows: TGTGCCAGCAGCCAGCTGACAGGCAACACCGGGGAGCTGTTTTTT. It encodes CASSQLTGNTGELFF.

The chain recombines TRBV6-5 with TRBJ2-5; 12 nucleotides agree with TRBD2. The germline CDR1 and CDR2 sequences are MNHEY and SVGAGI. The CDR3 consists of 15 residues. Unmatched junction bases numbered 1, after V lost 0 bases and J lost 5 bases. The CDR3 sequence: CASSYSTSGSETQYF. The CDR3 DNA sequence: TGTGCCAGCAGTTACTCGACTAGCGGGAGTGAGACCCAGTACTTC.

This clonotype was seen only a few times. The chain is built from TRBV4-3 and TRBJ2-2, with D possibly being TRBD1 (7 bases). CDR3 length: 15 amino acids. V was pared by 0 bases and J by 6 bases, with 11 bases between. The germline V gene has CDR1 LGHNA and CDR2 YSLEER. This CDR3 reads CASSQDRGVPGELFF. The CDR3 DNA reads as TGCGCCAGCAGCCAAGACAGGGGGGTTCCCGGGGAGCTGTTTTTT.

A few counts support this clonotype. V gene TRBV10-3 combines with J gene TRBJ2-4; D may be TRBD1 (6 bases). This CDR3 is 14 amino acids long. The germline V gene has CDR1 ENHRY and CDR2 SYGVKD. The germline V and J ends were trimmed by 2 bases and 7 bases, with 12 bases remaining between them. CDR3 sequence: CAISEGRGGNIQYF. CDR3 DNA: TGTGCCATCAGTGAGGGCAGGGGTGGGAACATTCAGTACTTC.

This clonotype has ten or more counts. The gene calls are TRBV15 and TRBJ2-3, with 15 bases identical to TRBD2. The CDR3 has 18 amino acids. Germline values: CDR1 LNHNV, CDR2 YYDKDF (reference sequence). V shed 1 base and J 4 bases; nucleotides not matched to a gene: 6. The CDR3 nucleotides are TGTGCCACCAGCAGAGGAGCTGGACTAGCGGGGGGGCCAGATACGCAGTATTTT. Translating gives CATSRGAGLAGGPDTQYF.

The chain links TRBV20-1 to TRBJ2-1, with 11 bases matching TRBD2. CDR1 is DFQATT, CDR2 SNEGSKA, per germline (reference sequence). CDR3 length: 14 residues. The J segment lost 6 bases and the V segment lost 6 bases, leaving 7 bases of the junction unmatched. The CDR3 here is CSAVAGGPGNEQFF. DNA for the CDR3: TGCAGTGCAGTAGCGGGAGGGCCGGGCAATGAGCAGTTCTTC.

The chain combines TRBV7-9 with TRBJ1-1; 8 positions agree with TRBD1. V was clipped by 2 bases and J by 4 bases; unmatched bases: 6. This CDR3 is built from 15 residues. Germline CDR1 SEHNR, CDR2 FQNEAQ (reference sequence). The CDR3 reads CASSLSGQGRTEAFF. For the CDR3, the DNA is TGTGCCAGCAGCTTATCCGGACAGGGTCGCACTGAAGCTTTCTTT.

The chain employs TRBV6-1 and TRBJ1-2; the match to TRBD1 covers 8 bases. This CDR3 is 13 amino acids long. Looked up from germline, CDR1 is MNHNS and CDR2 is SASEGT. V lost 9 bases and J lost 3; bases outside the gene matches: 6. The CDR3 DNA sequence: TGTGCCAGTAAACAGGGGGTTGACTATGGCTACACCTTC. Its protein product is CASKQGVDYGYTF.

This clonotype turned up a few times. In DNA, the CDR3 is TGCAGTGCCTTGACAGGGCTCTATCAGCCCCAGCATTTT. Protein product: CSALTGLYQPQHF. This chain connects TRBV20-1 to TRBJ1-5; 7 nucleotides agree with TRBD1. V was clipped by 6 bases and J by 5 bases; unmatched bases: 7. This CDR3 is 13 amino acids long. Germline V gene lookup returns CDR1 DFQATT and CDR2 SNEGSKA (reference sequence).

This clonotype was picked up a small number of times. The chain couples TRBV4-3 to TRBJ2-3, with D tentatively TRBD1 (6 bases). Trimming removed 0 bases at V and 0 bases at J, with 7 bases between. Per germline, CDR1 LGHNA and CDR2 YSLEER. This CDR3 region has 15 residues. This CDR3 reads CASSQDGQSTDTQYF. In nucleotides, the CDR3 is TGCGCCAGCAGCCAAGACGGACAGAGCACAGATACGCAGTATTTT.

This chain connects TRBV20-1 to TRBJ2-5; 11 positions agree with TRBD2. The germline V gene encodes CDR1 DFQATT and CDR2 SNEGSKA (reference sequence). The CDR3 is 14 residues long. V lost 3 bases, J lost 5 bases, and 5 bases stayed unmatched. This CDR3 is CSASVLAGVETQYF. Written as DNA, the CDR3 is TGCAGTGCTAGTGTACTAGCGGGGGTGGAGACCCAGTACTTC.